The text below deals with one T cell receptor (beta chain). Its antigen is unidentified. Data came from immunoSEQ multiplex PCR; TCRdb stores just in-frame clones and leaves some out. The sample yields around 110,000 clones, around 88% seen once. This specimen belongs to a study of T cell responses to AZD1222 COVID-19 vaccine. The study, taken as a whole, reports: The repertoires were collected only after the peak T cell response.

Germline-derived CDR1 and CDR2 are SGHDT and YYEEEE. The CDR3 has 14 residues. J was trimmed by 5 bases and V by 4 bases; bases with no gene match: 5. The chain joins TRBV5-6 to TRBJ1-5, with TRBD1 identical over 8 bases. The specimen comprised peripheral blood, sampled on day 0 of AZD1222 vaccination. The origin of this receptor is an adult in good health. In DNA, the CDR3 is TGTGCCAGCAGCGCCAGGGGGCGGCATCAGCCCCAGCATTTT. This translates into CASSARGRHQPQHF.